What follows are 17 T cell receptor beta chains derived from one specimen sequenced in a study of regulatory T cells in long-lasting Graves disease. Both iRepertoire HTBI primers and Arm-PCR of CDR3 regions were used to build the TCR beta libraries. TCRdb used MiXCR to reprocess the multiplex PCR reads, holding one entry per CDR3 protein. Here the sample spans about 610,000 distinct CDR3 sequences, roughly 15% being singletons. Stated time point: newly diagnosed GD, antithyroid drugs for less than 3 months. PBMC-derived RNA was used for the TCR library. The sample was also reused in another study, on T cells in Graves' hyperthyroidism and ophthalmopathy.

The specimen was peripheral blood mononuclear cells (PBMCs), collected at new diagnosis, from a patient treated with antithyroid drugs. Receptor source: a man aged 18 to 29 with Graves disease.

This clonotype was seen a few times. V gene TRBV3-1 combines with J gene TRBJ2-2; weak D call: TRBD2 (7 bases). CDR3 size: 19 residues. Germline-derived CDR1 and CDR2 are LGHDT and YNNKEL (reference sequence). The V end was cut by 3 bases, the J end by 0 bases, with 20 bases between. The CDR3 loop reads CASSHKGGGLSPNTGELFF. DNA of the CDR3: TGTGCCAGCAGCCACAAGGGGGGGGGACTGTCCCCGAACACCGGGGAGCTGTTTTTT. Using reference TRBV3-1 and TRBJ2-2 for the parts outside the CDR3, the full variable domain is DTAVSQTPKYLVTQMGNDKSIKCEQNLGHDTMYWYKQDSKKFLKIMFSYNNKELIINETVPNRFSPKSPDKAHLNLHINSLELGDSAVYFCASSHKGGGLSPNTGELFFGEGSRLTVL.

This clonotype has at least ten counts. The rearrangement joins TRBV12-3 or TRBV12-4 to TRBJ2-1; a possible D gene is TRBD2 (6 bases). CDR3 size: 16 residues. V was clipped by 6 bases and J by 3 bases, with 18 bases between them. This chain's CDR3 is CASSPITSPLYNEQFF. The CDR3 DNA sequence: TGTGCCAGCAGCCCCATCACTAGCCCTCTCTACAATGAGCAGTTCTTC.

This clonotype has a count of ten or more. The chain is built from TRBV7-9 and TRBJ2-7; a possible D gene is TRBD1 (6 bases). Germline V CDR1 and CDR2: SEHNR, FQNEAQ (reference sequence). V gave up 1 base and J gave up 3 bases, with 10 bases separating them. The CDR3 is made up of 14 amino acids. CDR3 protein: CASSLDGTNYEQYF. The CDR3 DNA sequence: TGTGCCAGCAGCTTAGATGGGACAAACTACGAGCAGTACTTC. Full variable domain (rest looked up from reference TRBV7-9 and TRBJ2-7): DTGVSQNPRHKITKRGQNVTFRCDPISEHNRLYWYRQTLGQGPEFLTYFQNEAQLEKSRLLSDRFSAERPKGSFSTLEIQRTEQGDSAMYLCASSLDGTNYEQYFGPGTRLTVT.

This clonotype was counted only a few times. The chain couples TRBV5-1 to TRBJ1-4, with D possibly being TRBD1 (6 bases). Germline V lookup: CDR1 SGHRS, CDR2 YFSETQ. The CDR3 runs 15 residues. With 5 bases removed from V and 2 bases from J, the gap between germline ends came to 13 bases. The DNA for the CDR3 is TGCGCCAGCAGTCCTCACAGGGAGACTAATGAAAAACTGTTTTTT. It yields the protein CASSPHRETNEKLFF. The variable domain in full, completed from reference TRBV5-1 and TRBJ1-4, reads KAGVTQTPRYLIKTRGQQVTLSCSPISGHRSVSWYQQTPGQGLQFLFEYFSETQRNKGNFPGRFSGRQFSNSRSEMNVSTLELGDSALYLCASSPHRETNEKLFFGSGTQLSVL.

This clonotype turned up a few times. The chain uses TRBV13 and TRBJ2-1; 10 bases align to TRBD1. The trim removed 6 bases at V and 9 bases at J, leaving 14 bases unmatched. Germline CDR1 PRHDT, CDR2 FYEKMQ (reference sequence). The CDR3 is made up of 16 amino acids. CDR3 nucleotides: TGTGCCAGCAGGAGGACAGGGGGAAAACTGGGGCGTGAGCAGTTCTTC. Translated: CASRRTGGKLGREQFF. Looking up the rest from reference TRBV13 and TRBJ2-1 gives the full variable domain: AAGVIQSPRHLIKEKRETATLKCYPIPRHDTVYWYQQGPGQDPQFLISFYEKMQSDKGSIPDRFSAQQFSDYHSELNMSSLELGDSALYFCASRRTGGKLGREQFFGPGTRLTVL.

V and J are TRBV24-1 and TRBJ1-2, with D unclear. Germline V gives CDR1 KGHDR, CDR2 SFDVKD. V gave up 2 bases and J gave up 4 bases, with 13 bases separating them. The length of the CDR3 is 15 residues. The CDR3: CATSDSRRAPYGYTF. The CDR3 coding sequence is TGTGCCACCAGTGATTCCCGAAGGGCCCCCTATGGCTACACCTTC.

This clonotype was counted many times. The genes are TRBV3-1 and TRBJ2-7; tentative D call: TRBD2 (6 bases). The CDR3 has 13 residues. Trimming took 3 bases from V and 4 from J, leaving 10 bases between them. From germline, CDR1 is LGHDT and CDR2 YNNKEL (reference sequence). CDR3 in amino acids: CASSQGLKYEQYF. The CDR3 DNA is TGTGCCAGCAGCCAGGGACTGAAATACGAGCAGTACTTC.

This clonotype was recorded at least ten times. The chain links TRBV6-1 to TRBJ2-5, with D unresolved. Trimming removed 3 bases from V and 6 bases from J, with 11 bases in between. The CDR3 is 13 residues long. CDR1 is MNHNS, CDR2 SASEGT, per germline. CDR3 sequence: CASSDRTTQTQYF. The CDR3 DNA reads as TGTGCCAGCAGTGACCGGACCACCCAGACCCAGTACTTC.

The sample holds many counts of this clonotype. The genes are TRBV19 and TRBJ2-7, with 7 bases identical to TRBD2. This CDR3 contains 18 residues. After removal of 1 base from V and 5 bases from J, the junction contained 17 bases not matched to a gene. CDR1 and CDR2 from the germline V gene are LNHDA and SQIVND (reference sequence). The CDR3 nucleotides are TGTGCCAGTAGTATAGGTTGGCGTGGGAGGGCCGTCGACAACGAGCAGTACTTC. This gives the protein CASSIGWRGRAVDNEQYF.

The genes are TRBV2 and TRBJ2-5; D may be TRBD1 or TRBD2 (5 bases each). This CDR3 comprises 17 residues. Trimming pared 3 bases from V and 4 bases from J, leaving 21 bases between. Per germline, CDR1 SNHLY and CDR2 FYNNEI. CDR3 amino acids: CASSDGGKTPNGETQYF. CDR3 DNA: TGTGCCAGCAGTGATGGGGGTAAGACTCCCAACGGAGAGACCCAGTACTTC.

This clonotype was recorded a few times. The CDR3 is CASSPGNHEQYF. In DNA, the CDR3 is TGTGCCAGCTCACCAGGGAACCACGAGCAGTACTTC. The chain recombines TRBV18 with TRBJ2-7; D call uncertain. In germline, CDR1 is KGHSH, CDR2 LQKENI. The CDR3 loop spans 12 amino acids. Trimming left V 2 bases short and J 5 bases short, with 7 bases between.

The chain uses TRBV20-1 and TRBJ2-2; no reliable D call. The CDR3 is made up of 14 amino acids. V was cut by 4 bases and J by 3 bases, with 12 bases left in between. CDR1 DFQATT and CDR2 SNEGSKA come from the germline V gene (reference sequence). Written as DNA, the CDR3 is TGCAGTGCTAAGTGGGAAACTGACACCGGGGAGCTGTTTTTT. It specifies CSAKWETDTGELFF.

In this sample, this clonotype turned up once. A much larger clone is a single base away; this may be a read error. The CDR3 DNA follows: TGTACCAGCAGCCGTTTGACTAGCGGGAGGTCCGAGACCCAGTACTTC. Its protein product is CTSSRLTSGRSETQYF. V and J are TRBV7-9 and TRBJ2-5, with 13 positions matching TRBD2. There are 16 residues in the CDR3. Germline V CDR1 and CDR2: SEHNR, FQNEAQ (reference sequence).

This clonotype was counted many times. CDR3 amino acids: CASSGSGSSYNEQFF. DNA of the CDR3: TGCGCCAGCAGCGGAAGCGGGAGCTCCTACAATGAGCAGTTCTTC. V usage is TRBV5-1 and J usage is TRBJ2-1; 8 nucleotides align to TRBD2. CDR3 length: 15 residues. Germline CDR1 is SGHRS and CDR2 is YFSETQ. Trimming took 4 bases from V and 0 from J; bases not matched to a gene: 3.

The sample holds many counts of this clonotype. The CDR3 here is CASSTTSGEYNEQFF. The CDR3 region has the DNA TGTGCCAGCAGCACGACTAGCGGAGAATACAATGAGCAGTTCTTC. The chain carries TRBV7-2 and TRBJ2-1; 9 bases fit TRBD2. With V trimmed by 5 bases and J by 4 bases, 6 bases remained unmatched. The CDR3 covers 15 residues. Looked up from germline, CDR1 is SGHTA and CDR2 is FQGNSA.

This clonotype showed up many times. The CDR3 region is CASSPPGQGVYEQYF. Here the CDR3 DNA reads TGTGCCAGCAGTCCCCCGGGACAGGGCGTCTACGAGCAGTACTTC. The chain recombines TRBV12-3 or TRBV12-4 with TRBJ2-7; 9 bases align to TRBD1. V shed 5 bases and J 3 bases; nucleotides not matched to a gene: 8. This CDR3 comprises 15 residues.

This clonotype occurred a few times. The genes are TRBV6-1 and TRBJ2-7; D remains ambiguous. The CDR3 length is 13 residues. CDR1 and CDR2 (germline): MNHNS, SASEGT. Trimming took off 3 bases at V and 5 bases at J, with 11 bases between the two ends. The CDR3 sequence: CASSESAPNEQYF. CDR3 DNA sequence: TGTGCCAGCAGTGAGTCCGCCCCCAACGAGCAGTACTTC.